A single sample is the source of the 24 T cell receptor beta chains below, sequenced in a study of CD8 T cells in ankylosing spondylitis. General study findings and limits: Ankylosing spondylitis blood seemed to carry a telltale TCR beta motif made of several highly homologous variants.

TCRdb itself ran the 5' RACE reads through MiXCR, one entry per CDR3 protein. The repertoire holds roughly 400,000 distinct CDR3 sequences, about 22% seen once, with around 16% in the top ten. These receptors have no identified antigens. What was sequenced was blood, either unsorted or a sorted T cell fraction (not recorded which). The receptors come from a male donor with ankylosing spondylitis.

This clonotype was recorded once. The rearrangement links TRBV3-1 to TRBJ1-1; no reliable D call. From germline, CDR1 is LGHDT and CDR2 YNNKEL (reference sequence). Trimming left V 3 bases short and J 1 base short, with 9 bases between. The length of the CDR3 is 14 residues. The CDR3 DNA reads TGTGCCAGCAGCCACGGCGGAACGAACACTGAAGCTTTCTTT. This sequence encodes CASSHGGTNTEAFF.

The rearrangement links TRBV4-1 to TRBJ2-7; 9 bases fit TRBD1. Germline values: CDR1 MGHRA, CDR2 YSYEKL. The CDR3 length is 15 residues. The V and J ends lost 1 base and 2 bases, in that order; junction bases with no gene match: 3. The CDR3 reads CASSQGTGAPYEQYF. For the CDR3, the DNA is TGCGCCAGCAGCCAAGGGACAGGGGCCCCCTACGAGCAGTACTTC.

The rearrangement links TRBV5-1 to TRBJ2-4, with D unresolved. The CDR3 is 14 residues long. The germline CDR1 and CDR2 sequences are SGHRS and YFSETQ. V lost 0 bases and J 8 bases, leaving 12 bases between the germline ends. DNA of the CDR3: TGCGCCAGCAGCTTGGCACAGTCGGTAGACATTCAGTACTTC. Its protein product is CASSLAQSVDIQYF. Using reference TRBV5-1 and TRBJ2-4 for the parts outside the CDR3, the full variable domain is KAGVTQTPRYLIKTRGQQVTLSCSPISGHRSVSWYQQTPGQGLQFLFEYFSETQRNKGNFPGRFSGRQFSNSRSEMNVSTLELGDSALYLCASSLAQSVDIQYFGAGTRLSVL.

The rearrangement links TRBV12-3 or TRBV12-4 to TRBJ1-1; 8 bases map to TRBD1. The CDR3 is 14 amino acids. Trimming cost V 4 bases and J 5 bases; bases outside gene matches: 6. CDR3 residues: CASSWTGSRTEAFF. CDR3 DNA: TGTGCCAGCAGTTGGACAGGGTCGCGAACTGAAGCTTTCTTT.

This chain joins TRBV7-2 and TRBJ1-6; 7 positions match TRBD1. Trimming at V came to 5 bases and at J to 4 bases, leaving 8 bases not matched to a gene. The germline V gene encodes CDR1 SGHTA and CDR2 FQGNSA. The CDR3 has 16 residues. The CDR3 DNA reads TGTGCCAGCAGCCCTCAGACAGGGACGTATAATTCACCCCTCCACTTT. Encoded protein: CASSPQTGTYNSPLHF. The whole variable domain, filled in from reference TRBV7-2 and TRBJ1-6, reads GAGVSQSPSNKVTEKGKDVELRCDPISGHTALYWYRQSLGQGLEFLIYFQGNSAPDKSGLPSDRFSAERTGGSVSTLTIQRTQQEDSAVYLCASSPQTGTYNSPLHFGNGTRLTVT.

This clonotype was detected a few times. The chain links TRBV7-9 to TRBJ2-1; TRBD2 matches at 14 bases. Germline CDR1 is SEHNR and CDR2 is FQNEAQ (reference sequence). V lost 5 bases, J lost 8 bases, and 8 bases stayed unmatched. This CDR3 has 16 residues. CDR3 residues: CASSHQGTSGSHEQFF. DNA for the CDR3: TGTGCCAGCAGCCACCAAGGGACTAGCGGGAGCCATGAGCAGTTCTTC.

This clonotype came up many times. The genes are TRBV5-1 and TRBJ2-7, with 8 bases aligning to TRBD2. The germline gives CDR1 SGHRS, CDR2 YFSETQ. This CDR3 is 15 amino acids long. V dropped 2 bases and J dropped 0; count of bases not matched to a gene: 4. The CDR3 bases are TGCGCCAGCAGCTTACTAGCGGTGAGCTCCTACGAGCAGTACTTC. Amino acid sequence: CASSLLAVSSYEQYF. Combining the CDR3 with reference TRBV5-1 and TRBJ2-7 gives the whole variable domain KAGVTQTPRYLIKTRGQQVTLSCSPISGHRSVSWYQQTPGQGLQFLFEYFSETQRNKGNFPGRFSGRQFSNSRSEMNVSTLELGDSALYLCASSLLAVSSYEQYFGPGTRLTVT.

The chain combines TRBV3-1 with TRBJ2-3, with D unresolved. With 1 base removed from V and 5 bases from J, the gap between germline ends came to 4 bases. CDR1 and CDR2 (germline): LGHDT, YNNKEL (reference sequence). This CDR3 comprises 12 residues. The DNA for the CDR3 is TGTGCCAGCAGCCAAGTTCAAGATACGCAGTATTTT. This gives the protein CASSQVQDTQYF.

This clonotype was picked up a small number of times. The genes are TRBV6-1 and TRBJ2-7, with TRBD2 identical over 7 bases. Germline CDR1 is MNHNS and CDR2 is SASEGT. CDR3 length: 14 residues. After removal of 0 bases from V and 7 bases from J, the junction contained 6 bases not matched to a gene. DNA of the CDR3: TGTGCCAGCAGTGAAGCGGGAGGGCCGGGGGAGCAGTACTTC. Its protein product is CASSEAGGPGEQYF.

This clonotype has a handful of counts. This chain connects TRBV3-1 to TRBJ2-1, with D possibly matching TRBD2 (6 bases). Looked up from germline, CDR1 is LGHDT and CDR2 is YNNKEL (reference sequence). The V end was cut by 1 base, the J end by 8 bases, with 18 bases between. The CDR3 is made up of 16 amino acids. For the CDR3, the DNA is TGTGCCAGCAGCCAAGGTTGGAGCGGGTCCCGCGATGAGCAGTTCTTC. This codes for CASSQGWSGSRDEQFF.

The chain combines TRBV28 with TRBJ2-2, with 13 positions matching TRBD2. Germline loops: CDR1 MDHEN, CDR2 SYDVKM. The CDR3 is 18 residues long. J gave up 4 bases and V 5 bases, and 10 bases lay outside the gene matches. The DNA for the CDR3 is TGTGCCAGCAGTCGGGACAACGGACTAGCGGGAGTCACCGGGGAGCTGTTTTTT. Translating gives CASSRDNGLAGVTGELFF.

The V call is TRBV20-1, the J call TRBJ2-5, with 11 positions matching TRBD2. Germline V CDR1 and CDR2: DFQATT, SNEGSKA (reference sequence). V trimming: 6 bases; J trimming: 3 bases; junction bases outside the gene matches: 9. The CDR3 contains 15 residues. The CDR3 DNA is TGCAGTGCAACGAACTTAGCGGGAGGGAAAGAGACCCAGTACTTC. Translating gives CSATNLAGGKETQYF.

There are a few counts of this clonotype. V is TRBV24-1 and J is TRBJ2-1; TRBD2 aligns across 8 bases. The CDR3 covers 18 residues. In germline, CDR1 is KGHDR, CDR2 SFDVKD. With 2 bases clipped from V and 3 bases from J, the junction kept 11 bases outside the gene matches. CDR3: CATSDSSPGGLFYNEQFF. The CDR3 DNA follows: TGTGCCACCAGTGATTCATCTCCGGGGGGGTTGTTCTACAATGAGCAGTTCTTC.

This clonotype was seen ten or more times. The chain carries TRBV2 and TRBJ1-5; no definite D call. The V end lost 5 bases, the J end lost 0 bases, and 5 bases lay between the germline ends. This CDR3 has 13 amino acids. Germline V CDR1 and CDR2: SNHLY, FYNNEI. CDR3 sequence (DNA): TGTGCCAGCAGTCTTTATAGCAATCAGCCCCAGCATTTT. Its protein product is CASSLYSNQPQHF.

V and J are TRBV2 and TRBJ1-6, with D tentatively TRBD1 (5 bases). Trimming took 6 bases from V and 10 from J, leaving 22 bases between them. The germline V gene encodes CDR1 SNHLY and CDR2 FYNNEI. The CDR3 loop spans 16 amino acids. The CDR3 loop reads CASSSSRRGPRSPLHF. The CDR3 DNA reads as TGTGCCAGCAGCTCCTCGCGCCGGGGCCCCCGGTCACCCCTCCACTTT.

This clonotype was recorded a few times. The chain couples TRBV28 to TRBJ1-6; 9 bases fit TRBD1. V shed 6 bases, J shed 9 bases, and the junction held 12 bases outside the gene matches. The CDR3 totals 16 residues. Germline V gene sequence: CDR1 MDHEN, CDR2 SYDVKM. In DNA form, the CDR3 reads TGTGCCAGCAGCCGTACAGGGGGCGCGTATGGTTCACCCCTCCACTTT. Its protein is CASSRTGGAYGSPLHF. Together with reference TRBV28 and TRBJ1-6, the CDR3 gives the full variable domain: DVKVTQSSRYLVKRTGEKVFLECVQDMDHENMFWYRQDPGLGLRLIYFSYDVKMKEKGDIPEGYSVSREKKERFSLILESASTNQTSMYLCASSRTGGAYGSPLHFGNGTRLTVT.

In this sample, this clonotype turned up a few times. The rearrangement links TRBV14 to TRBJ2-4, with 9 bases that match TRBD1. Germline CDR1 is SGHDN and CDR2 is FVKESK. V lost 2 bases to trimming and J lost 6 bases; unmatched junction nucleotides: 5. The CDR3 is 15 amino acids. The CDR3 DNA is TGTGCCAGCAGCCAAAACAGGGGGCTGATAAACATTCAGTACTTC. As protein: CASSQNRGLINIQYF.

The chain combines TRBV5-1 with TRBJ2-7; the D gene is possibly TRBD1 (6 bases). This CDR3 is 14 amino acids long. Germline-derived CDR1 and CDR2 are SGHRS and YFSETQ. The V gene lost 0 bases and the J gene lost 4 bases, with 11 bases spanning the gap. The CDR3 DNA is TGCGCCAGCAGCTTGGATGGGGGCCAATACGAGCAGTACTTC. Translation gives CASSLDGGQYEQYF.

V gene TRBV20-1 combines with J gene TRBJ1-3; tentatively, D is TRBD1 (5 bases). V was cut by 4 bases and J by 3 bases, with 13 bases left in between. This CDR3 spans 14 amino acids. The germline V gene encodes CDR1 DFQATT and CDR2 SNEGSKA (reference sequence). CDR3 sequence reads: CSAKPGRLGNTIYF. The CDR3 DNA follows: TGCAGTGCTAAACCGGGACGACTTGGAAACACCATATATTTT.

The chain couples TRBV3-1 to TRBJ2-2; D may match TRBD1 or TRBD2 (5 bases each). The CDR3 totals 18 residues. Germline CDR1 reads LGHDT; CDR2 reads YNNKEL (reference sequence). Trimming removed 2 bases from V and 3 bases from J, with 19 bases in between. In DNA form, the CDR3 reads TGTGCCAGCAGCCAACACCTTGGGGGACCTGCGGACACCGGGGAGCTGTTTTTT. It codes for CASSQHLGGPADTGELFF. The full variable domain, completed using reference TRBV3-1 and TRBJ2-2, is DTAVSQTPKYLVTQMGNDKSIKCEQNLGHDTMYWYKQDSKKFLKIMFSYNNKELIINETVPNRFSPKSPDKAHLNLHINSLELGDSAVYFCASSQHLGGPADTGELFFGEGSRLTVL.

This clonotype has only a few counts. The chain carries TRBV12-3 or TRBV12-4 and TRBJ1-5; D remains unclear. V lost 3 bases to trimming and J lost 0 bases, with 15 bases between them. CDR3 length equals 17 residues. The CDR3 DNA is TGTGCCAGCAGTTTTACTGGGGAAAGTTATAGCAATCAGCCCCAGCATTTT. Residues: CASSFTGESYSNQPQHF.

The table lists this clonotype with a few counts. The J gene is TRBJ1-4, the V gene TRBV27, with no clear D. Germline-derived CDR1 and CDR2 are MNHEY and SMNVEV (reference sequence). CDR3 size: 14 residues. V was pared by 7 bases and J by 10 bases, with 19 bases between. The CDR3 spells CASTRTTQAGKLFF. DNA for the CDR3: TGTGCCAGCACCCGGACGACACAAGCGGGAAAACTGTTTTTT.

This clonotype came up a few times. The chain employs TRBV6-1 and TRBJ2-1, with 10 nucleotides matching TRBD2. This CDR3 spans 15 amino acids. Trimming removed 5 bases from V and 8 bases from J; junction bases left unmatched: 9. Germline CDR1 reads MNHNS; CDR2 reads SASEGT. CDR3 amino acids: CASSTLAGRRDEQFF. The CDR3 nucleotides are TGTGCCAGCAGTACACTAGCGGGAAGGAGAGATGAGCAGTTCTTC.

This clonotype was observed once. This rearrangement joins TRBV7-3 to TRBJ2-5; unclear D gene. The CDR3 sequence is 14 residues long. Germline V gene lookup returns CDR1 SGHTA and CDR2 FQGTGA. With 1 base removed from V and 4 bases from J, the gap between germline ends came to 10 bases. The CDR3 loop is CASSLSPGRETQYF. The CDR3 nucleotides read TGTGCCAGCAGCTTAAGTCCTGGAAGAGAGACCCAGTACTTC.